Shown below are 14 T cell receptor beta chains from a single sample sequenced in a study of shared clonotypes between healthy human individuals. Generated by immunoSEQ multiplex PCR, the TCRdb table keeps only in-frame clones and is missing some. The sample contains 2.3 million or so clones, 93% of which appear only once. Sequenced input: naive CD4+ T cells from PBMCs. Stated subset: CD45RA+ positively selected. Source of these receptors: a man between 18 and 29 years old in good health. Some clones in this sample may be carry-over from other donors' samples.

Concerning this clone itself: Within the sample, other DNA sequences also encode this same CDR3. J is TRBJ2-2 and V is TRBV28; D is undetermined. This CDR3 comprises 13 residues. Germline lookup yields CDR1 MDHEN and CDR2 SYDVKM. Trimming pared 1 base from V and 5 bases from J, leaving 5 bases between. The CDR3 DNA reads as TGTGCCAGCAGTTTATTGGGGACCGGGGAGCTGTTTTTT. Amino acids: CASSLLGTGELFF.

V gene TRBV5-1 combines with J gene TRBJ2-3; the match to TRBD2 covers 12 bases. Germline lookup yields CDR1 SGHRS and CDR2 YFSETQ. The ends lost 7 bases at V and 4 bases at J; junction bases unmatched: 10. This CDR3 has 16 residues. DNA for the CDR3: TGCGCCAGCGCCTCCGGACTAGCGGGAAGCTCAGATACGCAGTATTTT. This encodes CASASGLAGSSDTQYF.

In the case of this clone: This same CDR3 is encoded by further DNA sequences in the sample. J is TRBJ2-5 and V is TRBV18; D ambiguous. Germline CDR1 is KGHSH and CDR2 is LQKENI. Trimming pared 3 bases from V and 3 bases from J, leaving 5 bases between. The length of the CDR3 is 12 residues. CDR3 residues: CASSPYKETQYF. The CDR3 DNA reads as TGTGCCAGCTCACCCTATAAAGAGACCCAGTACTTC.

Worth noting for this clone: Other DNA variants within this sample encode the same CDR3. The chain combines TRBV29-1 with TRBJ2-1, with D possibly being TRBD1 (6 bases). The germline gives CDR1 SQVTM, CDR2 ANQGSEA. V lost 4 bases and J lost 0, with 10 bases in between. The CDR3 is made up of 14 amino acids. The DNA for the CDR3 is TGCAGCGTTGTAAGGGGGAGCTCCTACAATGAGCAGTTCTTC. This gives the protein CSVVRGSSYNEQFF.

The DNA of the CDR3 is TGCGCCAGCAGCTTGGCAGGGATCAACTACAATGAGCAGTTCTTC. Translating it yields CASSLAGINYNEQFF. The genes are TRBV5-1 and TRBJ2-1, with D tentatively TRBD1 (5 bases). Trimming pared 0 bases from V and 3 bases from J, leaving 10 bases between. Germline V gene data show CDR1 as SGHRS and CDR2 as YFSETQ. This CDR3 spans 15 amino acids.

The V and J genes are TRBV28 and TRBJ1-5; D might be TRBD1 (5 bases). The germline V gene has CDR1 MDHEN and CDR2 SYDVKM. This CDR3 region has 16 residues. Trimming shortened V by 1 base and J by 4 bases, and 14 bases separated the two germline ends. The CDR3: CASSLYAGRINQPQHF. The DNA of the CDR3 is TGTGCCAGCAGTTTATACGCAGGGAGGATTAATCAGCCCCAGCATTTT.

The chain joins TRBV7-2 to TRBJ1-1; no reliable D call. The CDR3 loop spans 15 amino acids. Germline V gene lookup returns CDR1 SGHTA and CDR2 FQGNSA. Between the trimmed V and J ends, which lost 1 base and 3 bases, there was a span of 12 bases. CDR3 protein: CASSLVVSVDTEAFF. CDR3 bases: TGTGCCAGCAGCTTAGTAGTGAGTGTGGACACTGAAGCTTTCTTT.

V and J are TRBV9 and TRBJ2-5; possible D gene TRBD2, 5 bases. Germline assignment: CDR1 SGDLS and CDR2 YYNGEE. Trimming removed 1 base at V and 5 bases at J, with 9 bases between. This CDR3 contains 13 residues. CDR3 sequence reads: CASSVKPGETQYF. The CDR3 bases are TGTGCCAGCAGCGTAAAGCCGGGGGAGACCCAGTACTTC.

The chain uses TRBV28 and TRBJ2-5; D may be TRBD2 (5 bases). CDR3 length: 15 residues. Germline CDR1 is MDHEN and CDR2 is SYDVKM. Trimming removed 2 bases from V and 10 bases from J, with 20 bases in between. DNA of the CDR3: TGTGCCAGCAGTTTAACCCCCGGGATTCCGATTATCCAGTACTTC. Translating it yields CASSLTPGIPIIQYF.

The V and J genes are TRBV7-2 and TRBJ2-2; 7 nucleotides line up with TRBD2. Germline V CDR1 and CDR2: SGHTA, FQGNSA. CDR3 length: 16 residues. The V gene end was trimmed by 5 bases and the J gene end by 1 base; junction bases not matched to a gene: 7. CDR3 DNA: TGTGCCAGCAGCCGCCGCGGCGGGAGGAACACCGGGGAGCTGTTTTTT. This codes for CASSRRGGRNTGELFF.

The CDR3 region is CASRGLALNTGELFF. CDR3 in DNA: TGTGCCAGCAGAGGACTAGCTTTGAACACCGGGGAGCTGTTTTTT. This chain joins TRBV2 and TRBJ2-2; TRBD2 aligns across 8 bases. Germline V gene data show CDR1 as SNHLY and CDR2 as FYNNEI. With 6 bases clipped from V and 1 base from J, the junction kept 4 bases outside the gene matches. The length of the CDR3 is 15 residues.

The chain links TRBV7-3 to TRBJ2-2, with D hard to call. V lost 1 base, J lost 8 bases, and 5 bases lay in between. This CDR3 region has 12 residues. Germline CDR1 and CDR2: SGHTA and FQGTGA. In nucleotides, the CDR3 is TGTGCCAGCAGCTTAATTCGGGGGGAGCTGTTTTTT. Its protein is CASSLIRGELFF. Full variable domain (missing parts from reference TRBV7-3 and TRBJ2-2): GAGVSQTPSNKVTEKGKYVELRCDPISGHTALYWYRQSLGQGPEFLIYFQGTGAADDSGLPNDRFFAVRPEGSVSTLKIQRTERGDSAVYLCASSLIRGELFFGEGSRLTVL.

The rearrangement joins TRBV7-2 to TRBJ2-2; D is unresolved. V shed 1 base and J shed 6 bases, with 18 bases lying between them. Germline V gene data show CDR1 as SGHTA and CDR2 as FQGNSA. The CDR3 covers 17 residues. CDR3 in amino acids: CASSLVFGHQIAGELFF. In nucleotides, the CDR3 is TGTGCCAGCAGCTTAGTTTTTGGCCACCAAATCGCCGGGGAGCTGTTTTTT.

The chain recombines TRBV7-3 with TRBJ2-2; TRBD2 is a possible D gene (5 bases). The CDR3 consists of 15 residues. V was cut by 3 bases and J by 3 bases, with 11 bases left in between. In germline, CDR1 is SGHTA, CDR2 FQGTGA. CDR3 DNA sequence: TGTGCCAGCAGCTTCCGGGGTGCTGACACCGGGGAGCTGTTTTTT. This gives the protein CASSFRGADTGELFF.